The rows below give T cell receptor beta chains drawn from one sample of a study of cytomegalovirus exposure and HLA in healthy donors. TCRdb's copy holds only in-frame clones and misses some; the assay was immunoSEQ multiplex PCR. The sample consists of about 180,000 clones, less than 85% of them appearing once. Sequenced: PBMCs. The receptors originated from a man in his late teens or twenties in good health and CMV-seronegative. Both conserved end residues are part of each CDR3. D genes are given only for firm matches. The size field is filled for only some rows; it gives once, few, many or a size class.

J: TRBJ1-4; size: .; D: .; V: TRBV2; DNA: TGTGCCAGCAGTGATCAGTATGAAAAACTGTTTTTT; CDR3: CASSDQYEKLFF
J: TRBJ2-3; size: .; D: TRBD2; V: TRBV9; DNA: TGTGCCAGCAGCCTAGACGGACTAGCCATCACAGATACGCAGTATTTT; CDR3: CASSLDGLAITDTQYF
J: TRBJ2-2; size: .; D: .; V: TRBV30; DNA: TGTGCCTGGAGGGACACAAACACCGGGGAGCTGTTTTTT; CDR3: CAWRDTNTGELFF
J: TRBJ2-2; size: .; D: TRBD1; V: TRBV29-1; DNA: TGCAGCGGAGGACAGGGATTGAACACCGGGGAGCTGTTTTTT; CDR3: CSGGQGLNTGELFF
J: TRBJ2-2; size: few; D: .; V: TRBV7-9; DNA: TGTGCCAGCAGCTTAGCGTCCGCGGGCACCGGGGAGCTGTTTTTT; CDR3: CASSLASAGTGELFF
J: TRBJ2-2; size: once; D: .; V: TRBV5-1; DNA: TGCGCCAGCAGCTCAAAGGCAGGGGGGACCGGGGAGCTGTTTTTT; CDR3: CASSSKAGGTGELFF
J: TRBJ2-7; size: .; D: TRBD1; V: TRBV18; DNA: TGTGCCAGCTCGATCACGACAGGGTACTCCTACGAGCAGTACTTC; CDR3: CASSITTGYSYEQYF
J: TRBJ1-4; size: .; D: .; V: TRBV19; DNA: TGTGCCAGTAGCGGGCGAGGGGGATCATACGAAAAACTGTTTTTT; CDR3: CASSGRGGSYEKLFF
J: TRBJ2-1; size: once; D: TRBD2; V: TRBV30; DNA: TGTGCCTGGACGGCGGGAGGGTTCTACAATGAGCAGTTCTTC; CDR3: CAWTAGGFYNEQFF
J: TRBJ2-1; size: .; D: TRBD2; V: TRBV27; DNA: TGTGCCAGCAGGGGAGGGGAGACGAAGGAGCAGTTCTTC; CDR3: CASRGGETKEQFF
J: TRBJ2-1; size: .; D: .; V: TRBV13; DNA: TGTGCCAGCAGCTTCCCCGGGGGAGGCCGGAATGAGCAGTTCTTC; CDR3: CASSFPGGGRNEQFF
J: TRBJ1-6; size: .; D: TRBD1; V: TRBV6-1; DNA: TGTGCCAGCAGTGTGAACAGGGGGAGGAATTCACCCCTCCACTTT; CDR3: CASSVNRGRNSPLHF
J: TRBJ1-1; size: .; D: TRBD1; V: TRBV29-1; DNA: TGCAGCGTTCAGGGGGTGTTGAACACTGAAGCTTTCTTT; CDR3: CSVQGVLNTEAFF
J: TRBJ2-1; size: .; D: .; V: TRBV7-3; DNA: TGTGCCAGCAGCTTCGGTTCACGGGGGTCCGGCCAGTTCTTC; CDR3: CASSFGSRGSGQFF
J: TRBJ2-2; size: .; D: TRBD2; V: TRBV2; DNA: TGTGCCAGCAACCTAGCGGGAGCCGGGGAGCTGTTTTTT; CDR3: CASNLAGAGELFF
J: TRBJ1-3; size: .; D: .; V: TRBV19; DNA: TGTGCCAGTAGTCTCGGCTCTGGAAACACCATATATTTT; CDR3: CASSLGSGNTIYF
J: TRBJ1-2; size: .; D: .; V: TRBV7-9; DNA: TGTGCCAGCAGTTCGCTAGGGGGCTATGGCTACACCTTC; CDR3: CASSSLGGYGYTF
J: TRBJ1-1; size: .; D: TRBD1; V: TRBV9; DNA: TGTGCCAGCAGCGTATCCCTAGACAGGGACACTGAAGCTTTCTTT; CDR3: CASSVSLDRDTEAFF
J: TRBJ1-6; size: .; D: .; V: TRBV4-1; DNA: TGCGCCAGCAGCCAAGAGGGGGGCTCCTATAATTCACCCCTCCACTTT; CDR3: CASSQEGGSYNSPLHF